This T cell receptor (beta chain) was found in a study of technical replicates of blood from a handful of donors. TCRdb's table, derived via immunoSEQ multiplex PCR, lists solely in-frame clones and lacks some. The data show about 66,000 clones, roughly 93% seen once. Losses at the gene ends were 3 bases for V and 9 bases for J; bases not matched to a gene: 8. Germline lookup yields CDR1 MNHEY and CDR2 SVGAGI. The CDR3 consists of 14 residues. Sequencing was carried out using T cells isolated from PBMCs. This rearrangement joins TRBV6-5 to TRBJ2-7; 10 bases align to TRBD1. This receptor was taken from a human donor in good health. CDR3 amino acids: CASSYGTGESAQYF. CDR3 bases: TGTGCCAGCAGTTATGGGACAGGGGAAAGCGCGCAGTACTTC.